The next 5 T cell receptor beta chains were all read from a single sample in a study of cytomegalovirus exposure and HLA in healthy donors. Primers for the PCR totalled 60 Vbeta and 13 Jbeta. Generated by immunoSEQ multiplex PCR, the TCRdb table keeps only in-frame clones and is missing some. The sample lists 150,000 to 200,000 clones; about 88% were seen once. Sequenced: PBMCs. These receptor sequences come from a man aged 18-30 years in good health and CMV-seropositive.

The V and J genes are TRBV11-2 and TRBJ1-1; D not certain. The germline CDR1 and CDR2 sequences are SGHAT and FQNNGV. V was clipped by 0 bases and J by 3 bases, with 5 bases between them. CDR3 length: 13 amino acids. For the CDR3, the DNA is TGTGCCAGCAGCTTAGATCCTTACACTGAAGCTTTCTTT. It encodes CASSLDPYTEAFF. Drawing the rest from reference TRBV11-2 and TRBJ1-1, the complete variable domain is EAGVAQSPRYKIIEKRQSVAFWCNPISGHATLYWYQQILGQGPKLLIQFQNNGVVDDSQLPKDRFSAERLKGVDSTLKIQPAKLEDSAVYLCASSLDPYTEAFFGQGTRLTVV.

The V and J genes are TRBV18 and TRBJ2-7, with D perhaps TRBD2 (6 bases). The V end was cut by 1 base, the J end by 2 bases, with 9 bases between. The germline V gene encodes CDR1 KGHSH and CDR2 LQKENI. The CDR3 contains 14 residues. CDR3 nucleotide sequence: TGTGCCAGCTCACCACTAGCGGATACCTACGAGCAGTACTTC. Its translation is CASSPLADTYEQYF.

V gene TRBV7-6 combines with J gene TRBJ2-7, with 7 nucleotides matching TRBD2. This CDR3 is 14 amino acids long. Germline trimming cut 5 bases from V and 0 bases from J; bases unmatched to any gene: 4. Per the germline V gene, CDR1 is SGHVS and CDR2 is FNYEAQ. Here the CDR3 DNA reads TGTGCCAGCAGCCTGGGGGGGGACTCCTACGAGCAGTACTTC. Protein: CASSLGGDSYEQYF. Looking up the rest from reference TRBV7-6 and TRBJ2-7 gives the full variable domain: GAGVSQSPRYKVTKRGQDVALRCDPISGHVSLYWYRQALGQGPEFLTYFNYEAQQDKSGLPNDRFSAERPEGSISTLTIQRTEQRDSAMYRCASSLGGDSYEQYFGPGTRLTVT.

The V gene is TRBV7-2, the J gene TRBJ2-3; D gene ambiguous. The CDR3 spans 15 residues. Trimming shortened V by 2 bases and J by 0 bases, and 9 bases separated the two germline ends. Germline V CDR1 and CDR2: SGHTA, FQGNSA. The CDR3 region has the DNA TGTGCCAGCAGCTTAAACAGCCCAAGCACAGATACGCAGTATTTT. Translated, it gives CASSLNSPSTDTQYF.

The rearrangement links TRBV2 to TRBJ1-5; D remains ambiguous. Trimming took off 7 bases at V and 0 bases at J, with 13 bases between the two ends. The CDR3 covers 15 residues. Germline V lookup: CDR1 SNHLY, CDR2 FYNNEI. Here the CDR3 reads CASTGAEGSNQPQHF. For the CDR3, the DNA is TGTGCCAGCACTGGAGCTGAGGGTAGCAATCAGCCCCAGCATTTT.